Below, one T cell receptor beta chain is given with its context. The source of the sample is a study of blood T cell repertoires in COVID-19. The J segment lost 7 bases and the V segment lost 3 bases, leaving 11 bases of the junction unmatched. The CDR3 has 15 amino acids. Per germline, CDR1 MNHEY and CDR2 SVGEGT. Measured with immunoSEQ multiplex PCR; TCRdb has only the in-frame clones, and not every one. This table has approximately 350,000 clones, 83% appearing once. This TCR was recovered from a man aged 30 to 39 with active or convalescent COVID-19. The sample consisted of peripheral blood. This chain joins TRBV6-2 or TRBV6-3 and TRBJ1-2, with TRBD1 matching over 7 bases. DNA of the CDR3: TGTGCCAGCAGTTATTCCGCAGAATACAGGGGTGGCTACACCTTC. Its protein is CASSYSAEYRGGYTF.